A selection of T cell receptor beta chains follows, all from one sample in a study of cytomegalovirus exposure and HLA in healthy donors. The protocol was immunoSEQ multiplex PCR, while the TCRdb copy is restricted to in-frame clones and leaves out a portion. The sample consists of about 83,000 clones, about four fifths of them appearing once. The sample was PBMCs. The receptors derive from a woman in her twenties or thirties in good health and CMV-seronegative. CDR3s include the opening cysteine and the closing phenylalanine or tryptophan. Fields, in order: clone size, D gene, J gene, V gene, CDR3 protein, CDR3 DNA. A D gene is named only where the DNA matches it firmly. Clone size is not always given. Where it is, it says once, few, many or a class for expanded clones.

>.|TRBD2|TRBJ2-7|TRBV7-9
CASSLVGGGTYEQYF
TGTGCCAGCAGCTTAGTTGGGGGGGGGACCTACGAGCAGTACTTC
>once|TRBD1|TRBJ1-1|TRBV11-2
CASSSGQGYTEAFF
TGTGCCAGCAGCTCGGGACAGGGGTACACTGAAGCTTTCTTT
>.|TRBD1|TRBJ2-5|TRBV10-3
CAISESGQGKGWTQYF
TGTGCCATCAGTGAATCTGGACAGGGCAAAGGTTGGACCCAGTACTTC
>.|.|TRBJ2-7|TRBV5-1
CASSTAPGGPYEQYF
TGCGCCAGTTCGACTGCCCCCGGTGGCCCCTACGAGCAGTACTTC
>.|.|TRBJ2-5|TRBV5-1
CASSFGQIQETQYF
TGCGCCAGCAGCTTTGGACAGATCCAAGAGACCCAGTACTTC
>.|.|TRBJ2-1|TRBV9
CASSATSAGDEQFF
TGTGCCAGCAGCGCGACATCTGCCGGGGATGAGCAGTTCTTC
>.|.|TRBJ1-1|TRBV9
CASSTQGREAFF
TGTGCCAGCAGCACCCAGGGGCGGGAGGCTTTCTTT
>.|TRBD2|TRBJ2-1|TRBV5-1
CASSPGVGDYSILEQFF
TGCGCCAGCAGTCCAGGTGTGGGGGACTACTCGATCCTAGAGCAGTTCTTC
>once|.|TRBJ1-4|TRBV30
CAWNPAGLDEKLFF
TGTGCCTGGAATCCAGCTGGACTCGATGAAAAACTGTTTTTT
>once|TRBD1|TRBJ1-2|TRBV18
CASSPVQGANYGYTF
TGTGCCAGCTCACCCGTCCAGGGGGCTAACTATGGCTACACCTTC
>.|TRBD2|TRBJ2-5|TRBV29-1
CSLLPGLATETQYF
TGCAGCCTCCTTCCGGGACTAGCGACGGAGACCCAGTACTTC
>.|TRBD2|TRBJ2-7|TRBV6-1
CASMNAGVHYEQYF
TGTGCCAGCATGAACGCGGGAGTCCACTACGAGCAGTACTTC
>.|TRBD1|TRBJ1-5|TRBV4-1
CASSQPSDRAGNQPQHF
TGCGCCAGCAGCCAACCCTCCGACAGGGCTGGGAATCAGCCCCAGCATTTT
>.|TRBD1|TRBJ1-2|TRBV18
CASSSTGRYGYTF
TGTGCCAGCTCATCGACAGGGCGCTATGGCTACACCTTC
>.|TRBD2|TRBJ2-7|TRBV19
CASSIDLAGQGYEQYF
TGTGCCAGTAGTATAGATCTAGCGGGACAAGGCTACGAGCAGTACTTC
>.|TRBD2|TRBJ2-7|TRBV28
CASSSIRREGSYEQYF
TGTGCCAGCAGCTCAATACGGCGGGAGGGGTCCTACGAGCAGTACTTC
>.|TRBD2|TRBJ2-1|TRBV11-3
CASSLGTSGRANGNEQFF
TGTGCCAGCAGCTTAGGGACTAGCGGGAGGGCCAACGGCAATGAGCAGTTCTTC
>.|TRBD2|TRBJ2-2|TRBV18
CASSFGLATALNTGELFF
TGTGCCAGCTCATTTGGACTAGCGACCGCTCTGAACACCGGGGAGCTGTTTTTT
>.|.|TRBJ2-1|TRBV28
CASSEPNPFSGVNEQFF
TGTGCCAGCAGTGAACCCAACCCGTTTAGCGGCGTCAATGAGCAGTTCTTC
>.|TRBD2|TRBJ2-2|TRBV29-1
CSVDTSGRSAGELFF
TGCAGCGTTGATACTAGCGGGAGGTCTGCCGGGGAGCTGTTTTTT
>.|TRBD1|TRBJ2-3|TRBV19
CASSRTGGPNYF
TGTGCCAGTAGTAGGACAGGGGGCCCTAACTATTTT
>once|.|TRBJ2-1|TRBV28
CASTIRGSGGLRDEQFF
TGTGCCAGCACCATTCGGGGGTCAGGCGGGCTCAGGGATGAGCAGTTCTTC
>.|.|TRBJ2-4|TRBV4-2
CASSQEGSTLAKNIQYF
TGTGCCAGCAGCCAAGAGGGCAGCACTTTAGCCAAAAACATTCAGTACTTC
>.|TRBD1|TRBJ1-5|TRBV10-3
CAISEIQGGNQPQHF
TGTGCCATCAGTGAAATTCAGGGGGGCAATCAGCCCCAGCATTTT
>.|.|TRBJ2-7|TRBV27
CASSFSPVHEQYF
TGTGCCAGCAGTTTTAGCCCCGTTCACGAGCAGTACTTC
>.|.|TRBJ1-2|TRBV29-1
CSVEQGFWDGYTF
TGCAGCGTTGAGCAGGGGTTTTGGGATGGCTACACCTTC
>.|.|TRBJ2-7|TRBV9
CASSVASASYEQYF
TGTGCCAGCAGCGTAGCTAGCGCGTCCTACGAGCAGTACTTC
>.|.|TRBJ1-6|TRBV6-1
CASSAIPTFGNSPLHF
TGTGCCAGCAGTGCCATCCCAACATTCGGGAATTCACCCCTCCACTTT
>.|TRBD2|TRBJ2-3|TRBV27
CASSSLAGADTQYF
TGTGCCAGCAGTTCTCTAGCGGGAGCCGATACGCAGTATTTT
>.|TRBD2|TRBJ2-3|TRBV7-8
CASSLDPPGIAGGRGTDTQYF
TGTGCCAGCAGCTTAGACCCCCCTGGCATTGCGGGAGGGCGGGGCACAGATACGCAGTATTTT
>.|TRBD1|TRBJ2-3|TRBV29-1
CSVTGLADTQYF
TGCAGCGTGACAGGGTTAGCAGATACGCAGTATTTT
>few|.|TRBJ2-7|TRBV27
CASSLIQGEQYF
TGTGCCAGCAGTCTGATACAGGGTGAGCAGTACTTC
>.|TRBD1|TRBJ2-7|TRBV19
CASSRQGLSYEQYF
TGTGCCAGTTCTCGACAGGGCCTCTCCTACGAGCAGTACTTC
>.|.|TRBJ2-3|TRBV7-2
CASSLGRTTLAGGQYF
TGTGCCAGCAGCTTAGGCCGGACTACCTTAGCTGGGGGGCAGTATTTT
>.|TRBD1|TRBJ1-1|TRBV29-1
CSVPGQGSMNTEAFF
TGCAGCGTTCCGGGACAGGGGTCGATGAACACTGAAGCTTTCTTT